This T cell receptor beta chain was documented in a study of blood T cells in healthy people across ages. Germline lookup yields CDR1 SQVTM and CDR2 ANQGSEA. J was trimmed by 5 bases and V by 5 bases; bases with no gene match: 7. This CDR3 spans 13 amino acids. Sample-barcoded 5' priming and a J-beta primer mix drove a second PCR of roughly 6 to 12 cycles. TCRdb reanalysed the 5' RACE reads using MiXCR and keeps one entry per CDR3 protein. The table records fewer than 2,000,000 distinct CDR3 sequences, about 39% of them present only once. This clonotype appeared many times. Sequenced material: blood. The chain carries TRBV29-1 and TRBJ2-7; 9 nucleotides agree with TRBD1. The TCR sequence derives from a human donor in good health. The CDR3 region has the DNA TGCAGCGTTAGCTGGACAGGGGTCCACGAGCAGTACTTC. The encoded protein is CSVSWTGVHEQYF.